This passage covers 12 T cell receptor beta chains from one sample sequenced in a study of CD8 T cells in ankylosing spondylitis. Each CDR3 protein gets one entry after TCRdb re-called the 5' RACE reads with MiXCR. Of 300,000 to 350,000 distinct CDR3 sequences in the sample, roughly 14% were seen once. Sequenced: blood, either unsorted or a sorted T cell fraction (not recorded which). The receptor source for this set is a male donor with ankylosing spondylitis or in good health (not recorded which).

The rearrangement joins TRBV18 to TRBJ2-1; D not resolved. Germline loops: CDR1 KGHSH, CDR2 LQKENI. V was shortened by 6 bases and J by 7 bases, with 16 bases between the two germline ends. CDR3 length equals 14 residues. CDR3 nucleotide sequence: TGTGCCAGCTCCAATGGAAGAGTGAAGAATGAGCAGTTCTTC. Its translation is CASSNGRVKNEQFF.

This clonotype was seen a few times. This rearrangement joins TRBV5-1 to TRBJ1-3; 11 nucleotides agree with TRBD1. Germline V gene sequence: CDR1 SGHRS, CDR2 YFSETQ. The ends lost 4 bases at V and 4 bases at J; junction bases unmatched: 4. The CDR3 totals 15 residues. In DNA form, the CDR3 reads TGCGCCAGCAGCCTGGACAGGGGGCCGGGAAACACCATATATTTT. Protein: CASSLDRGPGNTIYF.

This clonotype was seen ten or more times. The chain carries TRBV6-5 and TRBJ2-7; TRBD1 aligns across 11 bases. The CDR3 consists of 16 residues. Germline-derived CDR1 and CDR2 are MNHEY and SVGAGI. V lost 0 bases, J lost 2 bases, and 3 bases stayed unmatched. The CDR3 reads CASSYSLDRGPYEQYF. The CDR3 bases are TGTGCCAGCAGTTACTCCCTGGACAGGGGGCCCTACGAGCAGTACTTC.

The chain combines TRBV7-8 with TRBJ2-5, with 9 bases matching TRBD1. CDR1 SGHVS and CDR2 FQNEAQ come from the germline V gene. The CDR3 covers 17 residues. The junction had 17 bases not matched to a gene; V was cut back by 5 bases and J by 7 bases. CDR3 sequence: CASSRGTGTGTLGTQYF. The CDR3 region has the DNA TGTGCCAGCAGCAGGGGAACCGGGACAGGGACTTTAGGGACCCAGTACTTC.

This clonotype was counted between two and nine times. The CDR3 nucleotides are TGCGCCAGCAGTGTCGGTCGACTAGCGGGAGAGACCCAGTACTTC. Encoded protein: CASSVGRLAGETQYF. The rearrangement uses TRBV10-2 and TRBJ2-5; the match to TRBD2 covers 10 bases. Trimming cost V 4 bases and J 4 bases; bases outside gene matches: 6. CDR3 length equals 15 residues. Germline loops: CDR1 WSHSY, CDR2 SAAADI.

V gene TRBV20-1 combines with J gene TRBJ2-5; D unresolved. Germline lookup yields CDR1 DFQATT and CDR2 SNEGSKA (reference sequence). The CDR3 contains 12 residues. V gave up 0 bases and J gave up 2 bases, with 4 bases separating them. The CDR3 region is CSARDFQETQYF. CDR3 nucleotides: TGCAGTGCTAGAGATTTTCAAGAGACCCAGTACTTC.

The genes are TRBV7-2 and TRBJ2-5; D is unresolved. The V and J ends lost 4 bases and 2 bases respectively, with 14 bases between them. This CDR3 contains 15 residues. Germline CDR1 is SGHTA and CDR2 is FQGNSA. CDR3 in amino acids: CASSSSGYRQETQYF. In nucleotides, the CDR3 is TGTGCCAGCAGCTCCTCCGGGTATAGGCAAGAGACCCAGTACTTC.

This clonotype has just a few counts. The V call is TRBV10-2, the J call TRBJ1-2, with D hard to call. Trimming took off 5 bases at V and 4 bases at J, with 14 bases between the two ends. This CDR3 is built from 14 residues. Looked up from germline, CDR1 is WSHSY and CDR2 is SAAADI. This CDR3 reads CASSSRGDAYGYTF. The CDR3, as DNA: TGCGCCAGCAGTAGCAGAGGCGACGCCTATGGCTACACCTTC.

A remark on this clonotype: The junction and the germline gene differ at one end; a read error may be behind it. The CDR3 sequence: CASSRTGIPYKEQFF. CDR3 in DNA: TGTGCCAGTAGCCGGACAGGGATACCTTACAAAGAGCAGTTCTTC. The chain couples TRBV19 to TRBJ2-1; 8 nucleotides agree with TRBD1. The CDR3 has 15 amino acids. CDR1 is LNHDA, CDR2 SQIVND, per germline (reference sequence).

This chain uses TRBV7-2 with TRBJ2-7; D might be TRBD1 (5 bases). Between the trimmed V and J ends, which lost 3 bases and 5 bases, there was a span of 11 bases. CDR1 and CDR2 (germline): SGHTA, FQGNSA. The CDR3 totals 13 residues. CDR3 sequence: CASSFQGVHEQYF. The CDR3 nucleotides read TGTGCCAGCAGCTTTCAGGGCGTCCACGAGCAGTACTTC.

The chain has TRBV7-2 and TRBJ2-7, with D hard to call. Trimming took off 0 bases at V and 3 bases at J, with 9 bases between the two ends. The CDR3 has 14 residues. Germline V gene sequence: CDR1 SGHTA, CDR2 FQGNSA. CDR3 sequence (DNA): TGTGCCAGCAGCTTAGCGGTCGGTAGCTACGAGCAGTACTTC. Protein sequence: CASSLAVGSYEQYF.

The chain couples TRBV20-1 to TRBJ2-3; TRBD2 matches 8 bases. Germline V lookup: CDR1 DFQATT, CDR2 SNEGSKA (reference sequence). The V segment lost 2 bases and the J segment 5 bases; nucleotides outside the gene matches: 0. CDR3 size: 12 residues. The CDR3 region is CSARLAGDTQYF. In nucleotides, the CDR3 is TGCAGTGCTAGACTAGCGGGAGATACGCAGTATTTT.